Listed below are T cell receptor beta chains from one sample, sequenced in a study of tumor-infiltrating lymphocytes in primary liver carcinoma. TCRdb reprocessed the multiplex PCR reads with MiXCR, giving one entry per CDR3 protein. The table has roughly 200,000 distinct CDR3 sequences, around four fifths seen once. Sequenced: tumor tissue from primary liver carcinoma. Receptors originate from a man aged 35 to 55 with primary liver carcinoma and hepatitis B virus infection. Both conserved end residues are part of each CDR3. A D gene is named only where the DNA matches it firmly. Size is stated for part of the rows, as once, few or many counts, or as a class when the clone is expanded.

NA | TRBJ2-7 | 14 | NA | TRBV28 | CASSLTGHSYEQYF | TGTGCCAGCAGTTTAACTGGCCATAGCTACGAGCAGTATTTC
NA | TRBJ1-1 | 13 | NA | TRBV11-3 | CTSSLGPDAEVFF | TGTACCAGTAGCTTAGGTCCAGACGCTGAAGTTTTCTTT
NA | TRBJ2-1 | 15 | NA | TRBV5-1 | CASSLGTWSYSEQFF | TGCGCCAGCAGCCTGGGGACATGGTCCTACAGTGAGCAGTTCTTC
NA | TRBJ2-1 | 16 | TRBD2 | TRBV11-2 | CASSLVIGRVVNEQFF | TGTGCTAGCAGCTTGGTGATCGGGAGGGTTGTAAATGAGCAGTTCTTC
many | TRBJ1-1 | 13 | NA | TRBV5-1 | CASSPEYLEYGFF | TGCGCCAGCAGCCCCGAGTATCTTGAATACGGTTTCTTT
NA | TRBJ1-2 | 12 | TRBD1 | TRBV30 | CAWTWDRFSFAF | TGTGCCTGGACATGGGACAGGTTCAGCTTCGCCTTC
NA | TRBJ1-2 | 15 | NA | TRBV11-2 | CASSTSGGLIPCYTF | TGTGCCAGCAGCACGTCGGGAGGGTTGATCCCTTGCTATACCTTC
NA | TRBJ2-1 | 14 | TRBD1 | TRBV4-3 | CASSLDRGGNDQFF | TGCGCCAGCAGTCTGGACAGGGGGGGGAATGACCAGTTCTTC
NA | TRBJ2-5 | 13 | NA | TRBV10-3 | CVISSRGRETQYF | TGTGTCATCAGTAGCCGAGGACGAGAGACCCAGTACTTC
NA | TRBJ2-1 | 17 | NA | TRBV4-1 | CVSSPRAGVISYNEQFF | TGCGTCAGCAGCCCGAGGGCTGGAGTGATTTCCTACAATGAGCAGTTCTTC
NA | TRBJ1-2 | 15 | NA | TRBV11-1 | CASSLGNQGLYGHTF | TGTGCCAGCAGCTTGGGTAACCAAGGGCTGTATGGTCACACCTTC
NA | TRBJ2-7 | 13 | NA | TRBV4-3 | CAYSQVGESEQYF | TGCGCCTACAGCCAAGTTGGGGAGTCCGAGCAGTATTTC
NA | TRBJ2-5 | 12 | NA | TRBV6-5 | CASSSYGETQYF | TGTGCCAGCAGCTCCTATGGGGAGACCCAGTACTTC
once | TRBJ1-5 | 13 | NA | TRBV2 | CASSQGENQSQHF | TGTGCCAGCAGTCAAGGGGAGAATCAGTCCCAGCATTTT
NA | TRBJ1-1 | 13 | TRBD1 | TRBV19 | CASSYSSGGEAFF | TGTGCCAGTAGCTATAGTTCAGGGGGAGAAGCTTTCTTT
NA | TRBJ1-1 | 14 | NA | TRBV4-2 | CASSTNQRGTETFF | TGTGCCAGCAGCACAAACCAGAGGGGCACTGAAACTTTCTTT
NA | TRBJ2-7 | 14 | NA | TRBV6-2/TRBV6-3 | CASSYQENTYEQYF | TGTGCCAGTAGTTACCAGGAAAATACCTACGAGCAGTACTTC